The 27 T cell receptor beta chains presented below share a single source sample, sequenced in a study of cytomegalovirus exposure and HLA in healthy donors. A multiplex PCR was run with 60 Vbeta primers and 13 Jbeta primers. Assay: immunoSEQ multiplex PCR; the TCRdb copy retains only in-frame clones and omits some. Of 90,000 to 100,000 clones detected, around 10% appear once; the ten largest clones hold roughly 4.7%. The source material was PBMCs. The source is a man aged 50-60 years in good health and CMV-seropositive.

The sample holds a few counts of this clone. The CDR3: CASSLQRYQPQHF. CDR3 in DNA: TGTGCCAGCAGCTTACAGAGGTATCAGCCCCAGCATTTT. The chain links TRBV11-2 to TRBJ1-5; no firm D call. CDR1 and CDR2 from the germline V gene are SGHAT and FQNNGV. The CDR3 extends over 13 amino acids. V lost 2 bases and J 5 bases, leaving 7 bases between the germline ends.

A remark on this clone: This sequence may be a read error, since a much larger clone differs from it by one base. The chain recombines TRBV6-1 with TRBJ2-5; 7 bases line up with TRBD1. The tail of the sequence fits TRBJ2-7 better, so the J call may be wrong. This CDR3 comprises 13 residues. Germline V gene sequence: CDR1 MNHNS, CDR2 SASEGT. CDR3: CAGSTGTAYEQYF. The CDR3 DNA reads TGTGCCGGCAGCACCGGGACAGCCTACGAGCAGTACTTC.

V and J are TRBV27 and TRBJ1-4; a possible D gene is TRBD1 (6 bases). CDR3 length: 15 amino acids. V was clipped by 5 bases and J by 3 bases, with 13 bases between them. Germline CDR1 and CDR2: MNHEY and SMNVEV (reference sequence). CDR3 residues: CASSPTGRSNEKLFF. The CDR3 nucleotides are TGTGCCAGCAGTCCCACAGGGCGGTCTAATGAAAAACTGTTTTTT.

The chain is built from TRBV20-1 and TRBJ1-2; D gene uncertain. CDR3 length equals 11 residues. Germline CDR1 DFQATT, CDR2 SNEGSKA (reference sequence). The CDR3 sequence is CILPGRDGYTF. For the CDR3, the DNA is TGCATCCTCCCGGGGAGGGATGGCTACACCTTC.

The chain employs TRBV28 and TRBJ1-2, with TRBD1 matching 10 bases. This CDR3 has 15 residues. V dropped 5 bases and J dropped 3; count of bases not matched to a gene: 6. The germline CDR1 and CDR2 sequences are MDHEN and SYDVKM. CDR3 sequence: CASSPGQGGHYGYTF. The CDR3, as DNA: TGTGCCAGCAGTCCCGGACAGGGGGGTCACTATGGCTACACCTTC.

This clone was found many times. This chain uses TRBV28 with TRBJ1-2, with 10 bases that match TRBD1. V dropped 6 bases and J dropped 3; count of bases not matched to a gene: 7. CDR3 size: 15 residues. Germline CDR1 reads MDHEN; CDR2 reads SYDVKM. The chain's CDR3 is CASRREDRGYYGYTF. The CDR3 DNA follows: TGTGCCAGCAGGCGCGAGGACAGGGGGTACTATGGCTACACCTTC.

With respect to this clone: The germline gene is not matched at one end of the junction; a read error may be the cause. This chain links TRBV7-9 with TRBJ2-1, with TRBD2 matching over 9 bases. Per the germline V gene, CDR1 is SEHNR and CDR2 is FQNEAQ (reference sequence). This CDR3 spans 14 amino acids. CDR3 region: CASRLAGEANEQFF. The CDR3 region has the DNA TGTGCCAGCAGGTTAGCGGGAGAGGCCAATGAGCAGTTCTTC.

This clone has only a few counts. The chain uses TRBV28 and TRBJ1-5; D not certain. This CDR3 is 12 amino acids long. In germline, CDR1 is MDHEN, CDR2 SYDVKM. V was trimmed by 6 bases and J by 7 bases, leaving 10 bases between them. CDR3: CASRPARQPQHF. CDR3 nucleotide sequence: TGTGCCAGCAGGCCTGCCAGGCAGCCCCAGCATTTT.

This clone was counted ten times or more. The V call is TRBV29-1, the J call TRBJ1-3; possible D gene TRBD1, 6 bases. Germline assignment: CDR1 SQVTM and CDR2 ANQGSEA. V lost 3 bases and J lost 6, with 12 bases in between. The CDR3 contains 13 residues. The CDR3 here is CSVDRQGKNTIYF. The CDR3 nucleotides read TGCAGCGTTGATAGGCAGGGGAAAAACACCATATATTTT.

This clone was seen only a few times. The V and J genes are TRBV7-2 and TRBJ1-2, with a weak D call TRBD1 (5 bases). This CDR3 spans 14 amino acids. Germline V gene data show CDR1 as SGHTA and CDR2 as FQGNSA. Between the trimmed V and J ends, which lost 5 bases and 3 bases, there was a span of 13 bases. The CDR3 protein is CASSPSRVYYGYTF. DNA of the CDR3: TGTGCCAGCAGCCCCTCCAGGGTGTACTATGGCTACACCTTC.

Only a few counts were recorded for this clone. This chain uses TRBV7-3 with TRBJ2-3; the D gene is possibly TRBD1 (6 bases). CDR3 length: 16 residues. V lost 4 bases, J lost 0 bases, and 14 bases lay in between. The germline gives CDR1 SGHTA, CDR2 FQGTGA. DNA for the CDR3: TGTGCCAGCAGCTCCCCTGGGGGCACTAGCACAGATACGCAGTATTTT. This gives the protein CASSSPGGTSTDTQYF.

The sample holds a few counts of this clone. The chain employs TRBV7-8 and TRBJ2-7, with TRBD2 matching over 7 bases. V trimming: 5 bases; J trimming: 2 bases; junction bases outside the gene matches: 18. Germline-derived CDR1 and CDR2 are SGHVS and FQNEAQ. This CDR3 region has 18 residues. The DNA for the CDR3 is TGTGCCAGCAGCATACGGGACTACCAACCAACACAACCCTACGAGCAGTACTTC. This codes for CASSIRDYQPTQPYEQYF.

CDR3 sequence reads: CASSSVGQGVDYGYTF. DNA for the CDR3: TGTGCCAGCAGTTCCGTGGGACAGGGTGTGGACTATGGCTACACCTTC. The V call is TRBV6-5, the J call TRBJ1-2; 9 bases map to TRBD1. The V and J ends lost 4 bases and 3 bases, in that order; junction bases with no gene match: 9. Looked up from germline, CDR1 is MNHEY and CDR2 is SVGAGI. The CDR3 runs to 16 residues.

The rearrangement joins TRBV4-2 to TRBJ2-7, with D perhaps TRBD2 (6 bases). Trimming removed 4 bases at V and 5 bases at J, with 15 bases between. Germline assignment: CDR1 LGHNA and CDR2 YNFKEQ. CDR3 length: 14 residues. The CDR3 region is CASSPRRWGDEQYF. CDR3 nucleotides: TGTGCCAGCAGCCCACGGCGATGGGGGGACGAGCAGTACTTC.

The rearrangement joins TRBV28 to TRBJ1-2; 9 bases align to TRBD1. V lost 3 bases to trimming and J lost 7 bases; unmatched junction nucleotides: 9. This CDR3 has 15 residues. The germline CDR1 and CDR2 sequences are MDHEN and SYDVKM. CDR3 coding DNA: TGTGCCAGCAGTTTCCTCCCGGGACAGGGCCTTGGCTACACCTTC. Residues: CASSFLPGQGLGYTF.

This clone was observed a handful of times. The chain couples TRBV9 to TRBJ2-7; TRBD1 aligns across 8 bases. V lost 5 bases to trimming and J lost 6 bases; unmatched junction nucleotides: 13. The length of the CDR3 is 15 residues. Germline CDR1 reads SGDLS; CDR2 reads YYNGEE. CDR3 nucleotide sequence: TGTGCCAGCAGTTCAGGTAGCAGGGGGCTAGGCGAGCAGTACTTC. This translates into CASSSGSRGLGEQYF.

J is TRBJ2-1 and V is TRBV19; D is unclear. Trimming left V 4 bases short and J 2 bases short, with 12 bases between. The CDR3 runs 15 residues. CDR1 is LNHDA and CDR2 is SQIVND in the germline V gene (reference sequence). CDR3 in amino acids: CASSTGASPYNEQFF. CDR3 nucleotides: TGTGCCAGTAGTACCGGAGCGAGCCCCTACAATGAGCAGTTCTTC.

CDR3 sequence (DNA): TGCGCCAGCAGCCAAGGTTCAGGGGGCCAGGGGGCCAAAAACATTCAGTACTTC. Translation gives CASSQGSGGQGAKNIQYF. This chain uses TRBV4-1 with TRBJ2-4; 8 positions agree with TRBD1. V shed 1 base, J shed 1 base, and the junction held 9 bases outside the gene matches. CDR3 length: 18 residues. The germline V gene has CDR1 MGHRA and CDR2 YSYEKL.

This chain uses TRBV5-1 with TRBJ2-7; 7 bases are a match to TRBD1. The CDR3 runs 14 residues. V lost 0 bases to trimming and J lost 4 bases; unmatched junction nucleotides: 4. Germline assignment: CDR1 SGHRS and CDR2 YFSETQ. CDR3 nucleotides: TGCGCCAGCAGCTTGGAAGGGGGCAAGTACGAGCAGTACTTC. This sequence encodes CASSLEGGKYEQYF.

This clone was detected a few times. One end of the junction does not line up with germline, which may come from a read error. Additional DNA sequences in this sample encode the identical CDR3. This sequence joins TRBV29-1 and TRBJ2-3; D call uncertain. CDR1 and CDR2 from the germline V gene are SQVTM and ANQGSEA. CDR3 length: 14 amino acids. The CDR3 region is CSVVPYLSTDTKYF. CDR3 nucleotide sequence: TGCAGCGTTGTGCCTTACCTAAGCACAGATACGAAGTATTTC.

There are a few counts of this clone. V is TRBV10-1 and J is TRBJ2-3; D gene unclear. This CDR3 region has 14 residues. Germline CDR1 reads WNHNN; CDR2 reads SYGVQD (reference sequence). Trimming cost V 1 base and J 1 base, with 6 bases left between them. CDR3: CASSEWQGTDTQYF. The CDR3 nucleotides are TGCGCCAGCAGTGAGTGGCAGGGCACAGATACGCAGTATTTT.

The CDR3 loop reads CASSPDGQRDPYEQYF. DNA for the CDR3: TGTGCCAGCAGCCCCGATGGACAGCGGGACCCCTACGAGCAGTACTTC. The chain recombines TRBV13 with TRBJ2-7; D might be TRBD2 (7 bases). Germline V CDR1 and CDR2: PRHDT, FYEKMQ (reference sequence). The CDR3 is 16 residues long. Deletions cut 5 bases from V and 2 bases from J, with 19 bases between.

A word on this clone: One end of the junction does not line up with germline, which may come from a read error. V usage is TRBV29-1 and J usage is TRBJ2-1, with 10 bases fitting TRBD2. Germline CDR1 is SQVTM and CDR2 is ANQGSEA. The CDR3 consists of 16 residues. The DNA for the CDR3 is TGCAGCGTCCTACCTTACCTAGCGGGAGTAGAAGATGAGCAATTCTTC. Protein: CSVLPYLAGVEDEQFF.

This clone has a handful of counts. CDR3 in amino acids: CASSSGTSGINTGELFF. The CDR3 DNA reads as TGTGCCAGCAGCTCCGGGACTAGCGGGATCAACACCGGGGAGCTGTTTTTT. This rearrangement joins TRBV11-2 to TRBJ2-2; 13 nucleotides match TRBD2. The CDR3 consists of 17 residues. Germline V gene sequence: CDR1 SGHAT, CDR2 FQNNGV. The J segment lost 2 bases and the V segment lost 4 bases, leaving 4 bases of the junction unmatched.

The chain couples TRBV7-6 to TRBJ2-5, with 7 bases fitting TRBD1. Germline V lookup: CDR1 SGHVS, CDR2 FNYEAQ. This CDR3 is 14 amino acids long. Germline trimming cut 3 bases from V and 9 bases from J; bases unmatched to any gene: 10. CDR3 DNA: TGTGCCAGCAGCTTTCACAGGGGTTCTGACGCCCAGTACTTC. Amino acids: CASSFHRGSDAQYF.

This clone was picked up a small number of times. The J gene is TRBJ2-5, the V gene TRBV5-1; tentatively, D is TRBD1 (6 bases). V was pared by 0 bases and J by 1 base, with 19 bases between. This CDR3 is built from 18 residues. Germline values: CDR1 SGHRS, CDR2 YFSETQ. As DNA, the CDR3 is TGCGCCAGCAGCTTGGCCCCCAAAAGAGGGGGATCCCAAGAGACCCAGTACTTC. Encoded protein: CASSLAPKRGGSQETQYF.

The table lists this clone with a few counts. The chain couples TRBV5-1 to TRBJ1-1; 8 positions match TRBD1. Germline V gene data show CDR1 as SGHRS and CDR2 as YFSETQ. Trimming cost V 3 bases and J 3 bases; bases outside gene matches: 10. The CDR3 runs 16 residues. DNA for the CDR3: TGCGCCAGCAGCTGGGCAACAGGGGGACCCGACACTGAAGCTTTCTTT. Its translation: CASSWATGGPDTEAFF.